This T cell receptor beta chain was sequenced during a study of cytomegalovirus exposure and HLA in healthy donors. Findings and caveats of the study: The study recorded about 160 TCR beta chains that were cytomegalovirus-associated. As confirmed in vitro, three CMV-associated chains were specific for CMV antigens.

Using immunoSEQ multiplex PCR, the repertoire was profiled, and TCRdb retains in-frame clones only, with some absent. The sample has 65,000 to 75,000 clones; nearly 95% are singletons. Details on this clone: The antigen remains undetermined.

While the first cohort had 650 to 850 subjects, the donors belonged to the separate validation cohort of over a hundred subjects. Source material: PBMCs. The clonotype originates from a man aged 18 to 35 in good health and CMV-seropositive.

The CDR3 loop is CAWSVQGGYEQYF. The DNA of the CDR3 is TGTGCCTGGAGTGTACAAGGAGGCTACGAGCAGTACTTC. The chain combines TRBV30 with TRBJ2-7; weak D call: TRBD2 (5 bases). Germline V gene lookup returns CDR1 GTSNPN and CDR2 SVGIG (reference sequence). The germline V and J ends were trimmed by 0 bases and 3 bases, with 9 bases remaining between them. The CDR3 totals 13 residues.